This is a list of T cell receptor beta chains from one sample in a study of preoperative IRX-2 immunotherapy in early breast cancer. Assay used: immunoSEQ multiplex PCR; TCRdb lists only in-frame clones, some missing. The table has over 9,500 clones, roughly 80% seen once. This specimen was lymph node tissue, taken before IRX-2 immunotherapy. The receptors here all came from a human donor with breast cancer. CDR3s include the opening cysteine and the closing phenylalanine or tryptophan. D genes are given only for firm matches. Size is omitted from some rows. Given values are once, few, many or a class for expanded clones.

CDR3 length: 15
clone size: few
J gene: TRBJ2-5
D gene: TRBD2
V gene: TRBV11-3
CDR3 DNA: TGTGCCAGCACCCGACTAGCGGGAGGGGGTGAGACCCAGTACTTC
CDR3 protein: CASTRLAGGGETQYF

CDR3 length: 16
clone size: -
J gene: TRBJ1-2
D gene: -
V gene: TRBV15
CDR3 DNA: TGTGCCACCAGCAGAGATCGTCAGGGAAACAACTATGGCTACACCTTC
CDR3 protein: CATSRDRQGNNYGYTF

CDR3 length: 18
clone size: -
J gene: TRBJ2-2
D gene: -
V gene: TRBV25-1
CDR3 DNA: TGTGCCAGCAGTGAATTCGGCAGGGGCCCCCATGGCACCGGGGAGCTGTTTTTT
CDR3 protein: CASSEFGRGPHGTGELFF

CDR3 length: 15
clone size: -
J gene: TRBJ2-1
D gene: -
V gene: TRBV9
CDR3 DNA: TGTGCCAGCAGCGTACCGGCGGACGGCCTCAATGAGCAGTTCTTC
CDR3 protein: CASSVPADGLNEQFF

CDR3 length: 13
clone size: large
J gene: TRBJ2-7
D gene: -
V gene: TRBV6-8
CDR3 DNA: TGTGCCAGCAGTTACGACAGGCTCTACGAGCAGTACTTC
CDR3 protein: CASSYDRLYEQYF

CDR3 length: 12
clone size: few
J gene: TRBJ1-1
D gene: -
V gene: TRBV28
CDR3 DNA: TGTGCCAGCAGTTTAGGGGCAAACCAAGCTTTCTTT
CDR3 protein: CASSLGANQAFF

CDR3 length: 13
clone size: -
J gene: TRBJ2-7
D gene: TRBD1
V gene: TRBV23-1
CDR3 DNA: TGCGCCAGCAGCTCCACTACAGGGGACGAGCAGTACTTC
CDR3 protein: CASSSTTGDEQYF

CDR3 length: 17
clone size: -
J gene: TRBJ2-1
D gene: TRBD2
V gene: TRBV11-3
CDR3 DNA: TGTGCCAGCAGCCCCCAGATCGGTAGCGGGATGGGGGGTGAGCAGTTCTTC
CDR3 protein: CASSPQIGSGMGGEQFF

CDR3 length: 13
clone size: -
J gene: TRBJ2-3
D gene: -
V gene: TRBV19
CDR3 DNA: TGTGCCAGTAGTTCCTCAGGGGCAGATACGCAGTATTTT
CDR3 protein: CASSSSGADTQYF

CDR3 length: 14
clone size: -
J gene: TRBJ2-1
D gene: TRBD1
V gene: TRBV12-5
CDR3 DNA: TGTGCTAGTGGAATGGACAGGGCGGGCCTGAAGCAGTTCTTC
CDR3 protein: CASGMDRAGLKQFF

CDR3 length: 14
clone size: -
J gene: TRBJ1-1
D gene: -
V gene: TRBV28
CDR3 DNA: TGTGCCAGCAATCTGGGGGGACGGATGACTGAAGCTTTCTTT
CDR3 protein: CASNLGGRMTEAFF

CDR3 length: 14
clone size: -
J gene: TRBJ2-5
D gene: TRBD1
V gene: TRBV7-6
CDR3 DNA: TGTGCCAGCAGCTTAAGTGGACAGGGGGAGACCCAGTACTTC
CDR3 protein: CASSLSGQGETQYF

CDR3 length: 14
clone size: once
J gene: TRBJ2-1
D gene: -
V gene: TRBV5-1
CDR3 DNA: TGCGCCAGCACCAAGGCAGGCTCCTACAATGAGCAGTTCTTC
CDR3 protein: CASTKAGSYNEQFF

CDR3 length: 15
clone size: -
J gene: TRBJ1-1
D gene: TRBD1
V gene: TRBV6-8
CDR3 DNA: TGTGCCAGCAGTTACGTCTCAGGGGGGAACACTGAAGTTTTCTTT
CDR3 protein: CASSYVSGGNTEVFF

CDR3 length: 15
clone size: -
J gene: TRBJ2-1
D gene: -
V gene: TRBV5-1
CDR3 DNA: TGCGCCAGCAGCGTGGTCGGGGATTCCGACAATGAGCAGTTCTTC
CDR3 protein: CASSVVGDSDNEQFF

CDR3 length: 16
clone size: -
J gene: TRBJ2-7
D gene: -
V gene: TRBV29-1
CDR3 DNA: TGCAGCGTTGAAGATCCTCACCGGGCCTCAGGCTACGAGCAGTACTTC
CDR3 protein: CSVEDPHRASGYEQYF

CDR3 length: 15
clone size: few
J gene: TRBJ2-7
D gene: TRBD2
V gene: TRBV11-3
CDR3 DNA: TGTGCCAGCAGCCTGGGGACTAGCGGGAGTAGCGAGCAGTACTTC
CDR3 protein: CASSLGTSGSSEQYF

CDR3 length: 14
clone size: -
J gene: TRBJ2-1
D gene: -
V gene: TRBV7-5
CDR3 DNA: TGTGCCAGCAGCTTAGATTCGGGGTACAATGAGCAGTTCTTC
CDR3 protein: CASSLDSGYNEQFF

CDR3 length: 14
clone size: -
J gene: TRBJ1-2
D gene: TRBD1
V gene: TRBV6-8
CDR3 DNA: TGTGCCAGCAGTTACAGCGACAGGGTCGATGGCTACACCTTC
CDR3 protein: CASSYSDRVDGYTF

CDR3 length: 15
clone size: -
J gene: TRBJ1-2
D gene: TRBD1
V gene: TRBV19
CDR3 DNA: TGTGCCAGTAGTATACAGCCGGGACAGGGGCATGGCTACACCTTC
CDR3 protein: CASSIQPGQGHGYTF

CDR3 length: 16
clone size: -
J gene: TRBJ2-2
D gene: TRBD2
V gene: TRBV5-1
CDR3 DNA: TGCGCCAGCAAGGGACTAGCGGGAGAACAGACCGGGGAGCTGTTTTTT
CDR3 protein: CASKGLAGEQTGELFF

CDR3 length: 15
clone size: -
J gene: TRBJ1-1
D gene: -
V gene: TRBV15
CDR3 DNA: TGTGCCACCAGCAGACCGGCCCCAACAGGGACTGAAGCTTTCTTT
CDR3 protein: CATSRPAPTGTEAFF

CDR3 length: 16
clone size: -
J gene: TRBJ1-3
D gene: TRBD1
V gene: TRBV15
CDR3 DNA: TGTGCCACCGCCGCGGACAGGCTAAGAAGGGGAAACACCATATATTTT
CDR3 protein: CATAADRLRRGNTIYF

CDR3 length: 15
clone size: -
J gene: TRBJ2-3
D gene: TRBD1
V gene: TRBV29-1
CDR3 DNA: TGCAGCGTGGAGGACACAGGGGCAAGCACAGATACGCAGTATTTT
CDR3 protein: CSVEDTGASTDTQYF

CDR3 length: 13
clone size: few
J gene: TRBJ1-1
D gene: -
V gene: TRBV19
CDR3 DNA: TGTGCCAGTAGGCCTTGGGGCGGCACTGAAGCTTTCTTT
CDR3 protein: CASRPWGGTEAFF

CDR3 length: 15
clone size: few
J gene: TRBJ1-1
D gene: TRBD1
V gene: TRBV15
CDR3 DNA: TGTGCCACCAGCAGAGCCTCTGGGCAGGGGGCCGAAGCTTTCTTT
CDR3 protein: CATSRASGQGAEAFF